This T cell receptor (beta chain) was observed in a study of cytomegalovirus exposure and HLA in healthy donors. CDR3 size: 13 residues. The V end was cut by 6 bases, the J end by 1 base, with 9 bases between. Germline V gene data show CDR1 as KGHSH and CDR2 as LQKENI. Overall study findings and caveats: In a later analysis, at a false discovery rate of 0.05, approximately 18,000 TCR beta sequences were associated with HLA alleles.

As for this clone: What it binds is unknown.

Amplification used 60 Vbeta primers and 13 Jbeta primers. Sequencing used immunoSEQ multiplex PCR; TCRdb keeps in-frame clones, though not all of them. The profile shows some 130,000 clones, more than 75% of them singletons. The sequence was collected from a woman in her 50s in good health and CMV-seropositive. The rearrangement joins TRBV18 to TRBJ2-5; a possible D gene is TRBD1 (5 bases). Sequences were obtained from PBMCs. Written as DNA, the CDR3 is TGTGCCAGCTCCCGACAGTCCCAAGAGACCCAGTACTTC. Its translation is CASSRQSQETQYF.